Listed below are T cell receptor beta chains from one sample, sequenced in a study of early T cells in non-severe SARS-CoV-2 infection. TCRdb called the 5' RACE reads again in MiXCR, with one record for every CDR3 protein. The sample carries tens of thousands of distinct CDR3 sequences, roughly 5.7% recorded once. The input for sequencing was whole blood, taken at baseline. The origin of the receptors is an adult who was a healthcare worker with PCR-confirmed SARS-CoV-2 infection or an uninfected control (not recorded which). The CDR3 runs from the conserved cysteine through the conserved F or W. Fields, in order: J gene, V gene, D gene, clone size, CDR3 protein, CDR3 DNA. A D gene is named only where the DNA matches it firmly. For some rows the clone size is stated as once, few or many, or as a class when expanded; others skip it.

TRBJ2-7 TRBV5-1 . few CASREGQRNYEQYF TGCGCCAGCAGAGAGGGTCAAAGAAACTACGAGCAGTACTTC
TRBJ1-4 TRBV6-5 . many CASSYLMGGAANEKLFF TGTGCCAGCAGTTACCTTATGGGAGGGGCCGCTAATGAAAAACTGTTTTTT
TRBJ1-4 TRBV19 . few CASSPLGRRNEKLFF TGTGCCAGTAGTCCATTGGGGAGACGAAATGAAAAACTGTTTTTT
TRBJ2-7 TRBV14 TRBD1 few CASSRVTGSTYEQYF TGTGCCAGCAGCCGAGTGACAGGGTCCACCTACGAGCAGTACTTC
TRBJ1-2 TRBV6-1 . . CASSDPARQVYGYTF TGTGCCAGCAGCGACCCCGCCCGTCAGGTTTATGGCTACACCTTC
TRBJ1-2 TRBV6-5 . few CASSYSGRTYGYTF TGTGCCAGCAGTTACTCAGGGAGGACCTATGGCTACACCTTC
TRBJ2-4 TRBV27 . . CASGPGSAKNIQYF TGTGCCAGCGGGCCAGGGTCAGCCAAAAACATTCAGTACTTC
TRBJ2-1 TRBV5-4 TRBD2 few CASSFRLAEGNEQFF TGTGCCAGCAGCTTCCGACTAGCGGAGGGGAATGAGCAGTTCTTC
TRBJ2-4 TRBV12-3/TRBV12-4 . few CASSFRAGANIQYF TGTGCCAGCAGTTTTCGGGCAGGGGCAAACATTCAGTACTTC
TRBJ2-7 TRBV29-1 TRBD2 many CSVGWRESHEQYF TGCAGCGTTGGTTGGCGGGAGTCCCACGAGCAGTACTTC
TRBJ1-2 TRBV20-1 . many CSADSSGQTPYGYTF TGCAGTGCCGACTCCTCCGGACAGACGCCCTATGGCTACACCTTC
TRBJ1-1 TRBV6-5 . many CASTFNSPETTWTEAFF TGTGCCAGCACCTTTAACTCTCCCGAGACCACGTGGACTGAAGCTTTCTTT
TRBJ2-5 TRBV29-1 . few CSVDSGRETQYF TGCAGCGTTGACTCAGGGAGGGAGACCCAGTACTTC
TRBJ2-1 TRBV12-3/TRBV12-4 TRBD2 many CASSFRLAGEGGQFF TGTGCCAGCAGTTTTCGACTAGCGGGAGAAGGGGGGCAGTTCTTC
TRBJ1-4 TRBV5-1 . many CASSLPGGRNNEKLFF TGCGCCAGCAGCTTGCCGGGCGGGAGGAACAATGAAAAACTGTTTTTT
TRBJ2-7 TRBV6-1 TRBD2 . CAGSTGTSGFEQYF TGTGCCGGCAGTACCGGGACTAGCGGTTTTGAGCAGTACTTC
TRBJ2-1 TRBV20-1 . many CSAREASSYNEQFF TGCAGTGCTAGAGAAGCGAGCTCCTACAATGAGCAGTTCTTC
TRBJ2-7 TRBV6-5 TRBD2 few CASSWGLAGAEQYF TGTGCCAGCAGTTGGGGACTAGCGGGAGCCGAGCAGTACTTC
TRBJ2-4 TRBV9 . many CASSVEDLTGSDIQYF TGTGCCAGCAGCGTAGAGGATCTGACAGGATCGGACATTCAGTACTTC
TRBJ2-2 TRBV18 TRBD2 few CASSPGTSGFANTGELFF TGTGCCAGCTCACCAGGGACTAGCGGTTTCGCGAACACCGGGGAGCTGTTTTTT
TRBJ1-2 TRBV20-1 TRBD1 . CSAIQGDSYGYTF TGCAGTGCTATACAGGGGGACTCATATGGCTACACCTTC
TRBJ2-7 TRBV10-2 TRBD2 many CATRVAGGLSSYEQYF TGCGCCACCAGGGTAGCGGGGGGCCTTAGCTCCTACGAGCAGTACTTC
TRBJ1-6 TRBV7-2 . . CASSRLGSSRGSSYNSPLHF TGTGCCAGCAGCCGTCTCGGCTCCTCCAGGGGCAGCTCCTATAATTCACCCCTCCACTTT
TRBJ2-7 TRBV5-4 TRBD1 few CASSFGQGNDEQYF TGTGCCAGCAGTTTTGGACAGGGGAACGACGAGCAGTACTTC
TRBJ1-2 TRBV20-1 . many CSARSVLMSGYTF TGCAGTGCTAGATCGGTTCTTATGAGCGGCTACACCTTC
TRBJ2-5 TRBV29-1 . . CSVAGGTGSETQYF TGCAGCGTTGCGGGGGGAACAGGGTCAGAGACCCAGTACTTC
TRBJ1-1 TRBV4-1 . many CASSQDGGRGTEAFF TGCGCCAGCAGCCAAGATGGGGGGCGAGGCACTGAAGCTTTCTTT
TRBJ1-2 TRBV28 TRBD1 many CASSLGQFYGYTF TGTGCCAGCAGTTTGGGACAGTTCTATGGCTACACCTTC
TRBJ2-3 TRBV4-3 TRBD2 few CASSHETSGRRTDTQYF TGCGCCAGCAGCCACGAAACTAGCGGGAGGAGGACAGATACGCAGTATTTT
TRBJ2-1 TRBV10-3 TRBD2 many CATAAGGLVNEQFF TGTGCCACCGCTGCCGGGGGGTTGGTTAATGAGCAGTTCTTC
TRBJ1-2 TRBV29-1 TRBD1 many CSVELRTGLGYTF TGCAGCGTTGAGCTCCGGACAGGCTTGGGCTACACCTTC
TRBJ2-1 TRBV25-1 . many CASSVLESTINEQFF TGTGCCAGCAGTGTTCTCGAGTCGACAATCAATGAGCAGTTCTTC
TRBJ1-6 TRBV20-1 . many CSALTGTGNSPLHF TGCAGTGCTCTGACGGGGACGGGTAATTCACCCCTCCACTTT
TRBJ2-1 TRBV7-2 . many CASRRGLWATEQFF TGTGCCAGCAGACGCGGACTATGGGCTACCGAGCAGTTCTTC
TRBJ1-4 TRBV10-3 . many CAISESYRNEKLFF TGTGCCATCAGTGAGTCATACAGGAATGAAAAACTGTTTTTT
TRBJ2-3 TRBV4-2 . many CASSQDGATRETQYF TGTGCCAGCAGCCAAGATGGGGCCACTAGGGAGACGCAGTATTTT
TRBJ2-1 TRBV29-1 . many CSVTPGAPPEQFF TGCAGCGTTACCCCCGGGGCTCCCCCAGAGCAGTTCTTC
TRBJ1-1 TRBV29-1 TRBD1 many CGGQGLSTEAFF TGTGGGGGACAGGGTCTATCCACTGAAGCTTTCTTT
TRBJ2-4 TRBV20-1 . many CSVKPGLLAKNIQYF TGCAGTGTTAAACCGGGACTGCTAGCCAAAAACATTCAGTACTTC
TRBJ1-5 TRBV20-1 TRBD1 many CSARVFGQGVNQPQHF TGCAGTGCTAGAGTTTTTGGGCAGGGGGTGAATCAGCCCCAGCATTTT
TRBJ2-7 TRBV20-1 TRBD2 . CSAITPTSGSYEQYF TGCAGTGCTATTACACCTACTAGCGGGTCCTACGAGCAGTACTTC
TRBJ2-7 TRBV28 TRBD1 many CASSAPGLGQDEQYF TGTGCCAGCAGTGCGCCGGGACTGGGACAGGACGAGCAGTACTTC
TRBJ2-5 TRBV6-6 TRBD2 many CASSYRSSGSQETQYF TGTGCCAGCAGTTACAGGTCTAGCGGGTCACAAGAGACCCAGTACTTC
TRBJ2-7 TRBV27 . many CASLTPLSRVHEQYF TGTGCCAGCTTAACGCCCCTCTCCAGGGTCCACGAGCAGTACTTC
TRBJ2-2 TRBV5-4 . . CASSSGLKNTGELFF TGTGCCAGCAGCTCGGGACTTAAGAACACCGGGGAGCTGTTTTTT
TRBJ2-7 TRBV5-5 TRBD2 . CASSSSTSGSSYEQYF TGTGCCAGCAGCTCATCGACTAGCGGGAGCTCCTACGAGCAGTACTTC
TRBJ2-3 TRBV12-3/TRBV12-4 TRBD2 many CASSTQAQGLAGADTQYF TGTGCCAGCAGTACCCAAGCTCAGGGACTAGCGGGTGCAGATACGCAGTATTTT
TRBJ2-1 TRBV6-4 TRBD2 many CASSDSSGSYNEQFF TGTGCCAGCAGTGACTCTAGCGGGAGTTACAATGAGCAGTTCTTC
TRBJ2-7 TRBV4-3 . . CASSHLAVSSYEQCF TGCGCCAGCAGCCATCTGGCAGTGAGCTCCTACGAGCAGTGCTTC
TRBJ2-1 TRBV6-5 TRBD2 few CASRPGLAANEQFF TGTGCCAGCAGGCCGGGACTAGCGGCCAATGAGCAGTTCTTC
TRBJ2-5 TRBV11-2 . many CASSLGEETQYF TGTGCCAGCAGCTTAGGTGAAGAGACCCAGTACTTC
TRBJ2-5 TRBV29-1 . few CSVEDPFQPQYF TGCAGCGTTGAAGACCCCTTCCAGCCCCAGTACTTC
TRBJ2-1 TRBV19 TRBD2 few CASSILLAREYEQFF TGTGCCAGTAGTATCTTACTAGCGCGGGAATATGAGCAGTTCTTC
TRBJ2-1 TRBV10-3 TRBD2 many CAISTGTRRGKEQFF TGTGCCATCAGTACGGGGACTCGGCGGGGGAAGGAGCAGTTCTTC
TRBJ1-6 TRBV6-5 . many CASSPTWVKGESPLHF TGTGCCAGCAGTCCGACGTGGGTCAAAGGGGAGTCACCCCTCCACTTT
TRBJ1-1 TRBV2 . many CASSVDTNTEAFF TGTGCCAGCAGTGTCGATACGAACACTGAAGCTTTCTTT
TRBJ1-2 TRBV3-1 TRBD1 few CASSHLTGGNYGYTF TGTGCCAGCAGCCACCTGACAGGGGGCAACTATGGCTACACCTTC
TRBJ1-1 TRBV7-9 TRBD1 . CASSQQGRNTEAFF TGTGCCAGCAGCCAACAGGGGAGGAACACTGAAGCTTTCTTT